Each of the 12 T cell receptor beta chains below was sequenced from the same sample in a study of control samples from healthy donors and cancer patients. Sequenced by immunoSEQ multiplex PCR; TCRdb stores in-frame clones only, minus some. The sample has 100,000 to 120,000 clones, 88% seen once. Sequenced: PBMCs. These TCRs come from a woman aged 55-69 years with lung cancer.

This rearrangement joins TRBV18 to TRBJ1-1; perhaps TRBD1 as D (5 bases). This CDR3 region has 16 residues. The V and J ends lost 0 bases and 3 bases respectively, with 14 bases between them. Germline CDR1 is KGHSH and CDR2 is LQKENI. This CDR3 is CASSPPSRAQDTEAFF. For the CDR3, the DNA is TGTGCCAGCTCACCACCGTCCAGGGCACAGGACACTGAAGCTTTCTTT. The full variable domain, rest sourced from reference TRBV18 and TRBJ1-1, is NAGVMQNPRHLVRRRGQEARLRCSPMKGHSHVYWYRQLPEEGLKFMVYLQKENIIDESGMPKERFSAEFPKEGPSILRIQQVVRGDSAAYFCASSPPSRAQDTEAFFGQGTRLTVV.

The rearrangement uses TRBV27 and TRBJ1-1; 7 bases line up with TRBD1. There are 15 residues in the CDR3. V lost 4 bases, J lost 4 bases, and 9 bases stayed unmatched. Germline V gene lookup returns CDR1 MNHEY and CDR2 SMNVEV (reference sequence). As DNA, the CDR3 is TGTGCCAGCAGTTCCGGACAGGTTTTTAGCACTGAAGCTTTCTTT. Its translation is CASSSGQVFSTEAFF.

V is TRBV5-4 and J is TRBJ1-1; D remains unclear. The V gene's germline CDR1 is SGHNT and CDR2 YYREEE (reference sequence). The germline V and J ends were trimmed by 3 bases and 3 bases, with 3 bases remaining between them. The CDR3 loop spans 11 amino acids. The CDR3 spells CASSWDTEAFF. The CDR3 bases are TGTGCCAGCAGCTGGGACACTGAAGCTTTCTTT.

The gene calls are TRBV3-1 (or the pseudogene TRBV3-2) and TRBJ1-2; 7 bases are a match to TRBD1. Germline V gene lookup returns CDR1 LGHDT and CDR2 YNNKEL (reference sequence). This CDR3 region has 14 residues. Germline trimming cut 0 bases from V and 7 bases from J; bases unmatched to any gene: 5. The chain's CDR3 is CASSQDDRDPGYTF. CDR3 bases: TGTGCCAGCAGCCAAGACGACAGGGACCCTGGCTACACCTTC.

The chain employs TRBV6-1 and TRBJ1-5; unclear D gene. The ends were cut back, 0 bases at V and 4 bases at J, with 7 bases in the middle. The CDR3 is 14 residues long. Germline CDR1 is MNHNS and CDR2 is SASEGT. The CDR3 spells CASSEAQLNQPQHF. DNA for the CDR3: TGTGCCAGCAGTGAAGCCCAGCTTAATCAGCCCCAGCATTTT.

This clone was counted once. The chain joins TRBV30 to TRBJ1-3; unclear D gene. Germline V lookup: CDR1 GTSNPN, CDR2 SVGIG (reference sequence). The CDR3 sequence is 14 residues long. Trimming stripped 2 bases from V and 2 bases from J, with 10 bases between. The DNA for the CDR3 is TGTGCCTGGAGTCTCCTCCCGGCTGGAAACACCATATATTTT. As protein: CAWSLLPAGNTIYF.

V and J are TRBV29-1 and TRBJ2-7; TRBD1 matches 7 bases. The V segment lost 6 bases and the J segment 1 base; nucleotides outside the gene matches: 6. The CDR3 spans 13 residues. Germline V lookup: CDR1 SQVTM, CDR2 ANQGSEA. The CDR3 bases are TGCAGCGTCGATCGGACAGGTTCCTACGAGCAGTACTTC. This gives the protein CSVDRTGSYEQYF.

The J gene is TRBJ1-1, the V gene TRBV19; D is perhaps TRBD1 (5 bases). Per germline, CDR1 LNHDA and CDR2 SQIVND (reference sequence). The CDR3 totals 16 residues. V was shortened by 5 bases and J by 4 bases, with 20 bases between the two germline ends. CDR3 sequence reads: CASSVTKDWGSTEAFF. The CDR3 region has the DNA TGTGCCAGTAGTGTGACAAAGGACTGGGGGTCCACTGAAGCTTTCTTT. Combining the CDR3 with reference TRBV19 and TRBJ1-1 gives the whole variable domain DGGITQSPKYLFRKEGQNVTLSCEQNLNHDAMYWYRQDPGQGLRLIYYSQIVNDFQKGDIAEGYSVSREKKESFPLTVTSAQKNPTAFYLCASSVTKDWGSTEAFFGQGTRLTVV.

The rearrangement uses TRBV19 and TRBJ1-5, with 8 nucleotides matching TRBD1. CDR1 LNHDA and CDR2 SQIVND come from the germline V gene (reference sequence). This CDR3 is built from 17 residues. The junction had 11 bases not matched to a gene; V was cut back by 6 bases and J by 1 base. CDR3 DNA sequence: TGTGCCAGTAGCCTTCCCCTCGGGACAGGCAGCAATCAGCCCCAGCATTTT. Translation: CASSLPLGTGSNQPQHF.

V and J are TRBV30 and TRBJ1-1; D possibly corresponds to TRBD1 (6 bases). CDR3 length equals 12 residues. V lost 5 bases and J 1 base, leaving 8 bases between the germline ends. Germline V gene lookup returns CDR1 GTSNPN and CDR2 SVGIG (reference sequence). The CDR3 DNA reads TGTGCCTGGGGACAGTCGAACACTGAAGCTTTCTTT. This gives the protein CAWGQSNTEAFF.

The chain joins TRBV9 to TRBJ2-1, with 14 bases matching TRBD2. The CDR3 is made up of 15 amino acids. From germline, CDR1 is SGDLS and CDR2 YYNGEE. With V trimmed by 3 bases and J by 10 bases, 6 bases remained unmatched. The CDR3 sequence: CASSDGTSGGLEQFF. CDR3 DNA: TGTGCCAGCAGCGATGGGACTAGCGGGGGCCTCGAGCAGTTCTTC.

The J gene is TRBJ1-4, the V gene TRBV27; D remains unclear. This CDR3 contains 14 residues. Germline V CDR1 and CDR2: MNHEY, SMNVEV (reference sequence). V was clipped by 6 bases and J by 2 bases, with 10 bases between them. CDR3 nucleotide sequence: TGTGCCAGCAGCTCCTACGGGACTAATGAAAAACTGTTTTTT. It is translated as CASSSYGTNEKLFF.